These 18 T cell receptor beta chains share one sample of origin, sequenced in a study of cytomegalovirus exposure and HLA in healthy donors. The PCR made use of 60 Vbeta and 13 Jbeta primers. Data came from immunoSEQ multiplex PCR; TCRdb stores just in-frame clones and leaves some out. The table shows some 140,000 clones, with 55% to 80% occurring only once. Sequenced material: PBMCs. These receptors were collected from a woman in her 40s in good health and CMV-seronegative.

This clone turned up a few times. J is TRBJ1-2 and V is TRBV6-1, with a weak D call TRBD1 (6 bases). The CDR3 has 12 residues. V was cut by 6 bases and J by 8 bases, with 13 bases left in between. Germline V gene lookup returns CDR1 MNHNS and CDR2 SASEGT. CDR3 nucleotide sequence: TGTGCCAGCAGGCTAACAGGGCGCGGCTACACCTTC. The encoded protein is CASRLTGRGYTF.

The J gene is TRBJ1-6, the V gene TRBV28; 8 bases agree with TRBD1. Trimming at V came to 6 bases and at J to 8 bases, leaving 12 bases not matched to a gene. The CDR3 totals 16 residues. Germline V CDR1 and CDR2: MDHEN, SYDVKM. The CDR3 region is CASRDPMDRVDSPLHF. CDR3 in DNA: TGTGCCAGCAGAGACCCCATGGACAGGGTAGATTCACCCCTCCACTTT.

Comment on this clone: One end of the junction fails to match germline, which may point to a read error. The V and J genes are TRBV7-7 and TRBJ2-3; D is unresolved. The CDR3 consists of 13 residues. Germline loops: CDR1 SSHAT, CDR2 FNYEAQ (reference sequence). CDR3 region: CASSLGPQATQYF. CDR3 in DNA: TGTGCTAGCAGCTTAGGGCCGCAGGCGACGCAGTATTTT.

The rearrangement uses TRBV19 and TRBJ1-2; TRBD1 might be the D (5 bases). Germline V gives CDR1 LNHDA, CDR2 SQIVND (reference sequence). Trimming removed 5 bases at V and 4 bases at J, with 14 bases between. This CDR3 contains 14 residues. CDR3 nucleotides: TGTGCCAGTAGTGTCTTGGACATGTCCTATGGCTACACCTTC. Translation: CASSVLDMSYGYTF. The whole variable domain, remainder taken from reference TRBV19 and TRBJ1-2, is DGGITQSPKYLFRKEGQNVTLSCEQNLNHDAMYWYRQDPGQGLRLIYYSQIVNDFQKGDIAEGYSVSREKKESFPLTVTSAQKNPTAFYLCASSVLDMSYGYTFGSGTRLTVV.

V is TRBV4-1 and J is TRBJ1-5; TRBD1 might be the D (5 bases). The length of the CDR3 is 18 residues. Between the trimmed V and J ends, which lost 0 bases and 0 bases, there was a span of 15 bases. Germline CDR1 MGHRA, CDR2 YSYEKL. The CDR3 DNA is TGCGCCAGCAGCCAAGAGGCGCCGGGGGTCGGTAGCAATCAGCCCCAGCATTTT. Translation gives CASSQEAPGVGSNQPQHF.

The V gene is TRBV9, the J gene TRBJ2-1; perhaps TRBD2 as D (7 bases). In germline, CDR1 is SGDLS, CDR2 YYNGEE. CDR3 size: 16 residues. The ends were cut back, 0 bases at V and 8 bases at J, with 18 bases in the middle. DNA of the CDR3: TGTGCCAGCAGCGTAGGAGGGGGGGCCCGCGGTTATGAGCAGTTCTTC. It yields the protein CASSVGGGARGYEQFF. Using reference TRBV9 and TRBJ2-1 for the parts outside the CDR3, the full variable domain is DSGVTQTPKHLITATGQRVTLRCSPRSGDLSVYWYQQSLDQGLQFLIQYYNGEERAKGNILERFSAQQFPDLHSELNLSSLELGDSALYFCASSVGGGARGYEQFFGPGTRLTVL.

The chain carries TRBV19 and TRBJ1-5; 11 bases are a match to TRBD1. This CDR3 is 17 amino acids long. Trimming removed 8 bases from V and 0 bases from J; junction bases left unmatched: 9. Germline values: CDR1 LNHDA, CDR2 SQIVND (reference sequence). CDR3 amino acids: CASAPGTGGNSNQPQHF. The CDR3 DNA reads TGTGCCAGTGCGCCCGGGACAGGGGGAAATAGCAATCAGCCCCAGCATTTT.

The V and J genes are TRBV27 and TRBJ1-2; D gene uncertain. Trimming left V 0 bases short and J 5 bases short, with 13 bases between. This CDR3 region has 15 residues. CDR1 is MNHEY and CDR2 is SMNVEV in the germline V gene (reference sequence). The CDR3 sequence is CASSLSPEARYGYTF. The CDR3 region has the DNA TGTGCCAGCAGTTTATCGCCCGAGGCGAGGTATGGCTACACCTTC.

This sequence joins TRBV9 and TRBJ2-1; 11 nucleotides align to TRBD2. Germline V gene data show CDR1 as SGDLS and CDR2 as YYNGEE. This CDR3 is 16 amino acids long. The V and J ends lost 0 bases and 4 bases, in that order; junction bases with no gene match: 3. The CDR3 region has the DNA TGTGCCAGCAGCGTAGGGGTAGCGGGGGGGTACAATGAGCAGTTCTTC. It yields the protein CASSVGVAGGYNEQFF.

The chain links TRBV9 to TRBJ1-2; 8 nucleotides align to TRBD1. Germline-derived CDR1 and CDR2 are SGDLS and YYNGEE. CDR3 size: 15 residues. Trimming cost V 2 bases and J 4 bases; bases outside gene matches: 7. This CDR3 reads CASSVADRDTYGYTF. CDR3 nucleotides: TGTGCCAGCAGCGTTGCGGACAGGGATACCTATGGCTACACCTTC. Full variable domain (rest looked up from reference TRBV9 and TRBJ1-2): DSGVTQTPKHLITATGQRVTLRCSPRSGDLSVYWYQQSLDQGLQFLIQYYNGEERAKGNILERFSAQQFPDLHSELNLSSLELGDSALYFCASSVADRDTYGYTFGSGTRLTVV.

This chain's CDR3 is CASKRTRDHGELFF. CDR3 bases: TGCGCCAGCAAACGGACTCGCGACCACGGGGAGCTGTTTTTT. The V gene is TRBV10-1, the J gene TRBJ2-2; possibly TRBD2 for D (5 bases). Germline CDR1 and CDR2: WNHNN and SYGVQD (reference sequence). The CDR3 has 14 amino acids. V lost 7 bases, J lost 7 bases, and 16 bases lay in between.

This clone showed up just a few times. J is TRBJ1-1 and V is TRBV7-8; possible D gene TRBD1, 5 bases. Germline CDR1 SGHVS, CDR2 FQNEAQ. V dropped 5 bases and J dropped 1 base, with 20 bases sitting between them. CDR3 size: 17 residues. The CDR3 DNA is TGTGCCAGCAGCGCCTTGGGGGGTTGGGTTCGGAACACTGAAGCTTTCTTT. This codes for CASSALGGWVRNTEAFF.

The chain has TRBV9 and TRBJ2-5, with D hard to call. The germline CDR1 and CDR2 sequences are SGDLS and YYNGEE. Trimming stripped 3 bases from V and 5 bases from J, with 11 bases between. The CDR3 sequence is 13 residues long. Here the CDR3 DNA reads TGTGCCAGCAGCGCTCGCGTCGTGGAGACCCAGTACTTC. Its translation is CASSARVVETQYF.

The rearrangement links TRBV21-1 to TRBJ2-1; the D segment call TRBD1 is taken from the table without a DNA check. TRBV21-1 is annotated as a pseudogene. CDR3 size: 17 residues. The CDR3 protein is CASSKLEDRDNYNEQFF. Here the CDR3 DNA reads TGTGCCAGCAGCAAACTCGAGGACCGGGACAACTACAATGAGCAGTTCTTC.

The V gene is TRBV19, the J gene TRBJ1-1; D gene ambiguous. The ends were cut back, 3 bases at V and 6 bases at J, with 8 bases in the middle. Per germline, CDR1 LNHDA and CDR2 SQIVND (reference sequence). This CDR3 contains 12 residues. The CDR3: CASSMDQAEAFF. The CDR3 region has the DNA TGTGCCAGTAGTATGGATCAGGCTGAAGCTTTCTTT.

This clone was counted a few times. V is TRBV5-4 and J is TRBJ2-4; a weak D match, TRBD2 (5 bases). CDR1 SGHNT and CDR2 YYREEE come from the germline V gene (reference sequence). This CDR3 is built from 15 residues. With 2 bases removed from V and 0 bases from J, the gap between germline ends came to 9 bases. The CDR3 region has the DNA TGTGCCAGCAGCTTAGCGGCGGAAGCCAAAAACATTCAGTACTTC. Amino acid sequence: CASSLAAEAKNIQYF.

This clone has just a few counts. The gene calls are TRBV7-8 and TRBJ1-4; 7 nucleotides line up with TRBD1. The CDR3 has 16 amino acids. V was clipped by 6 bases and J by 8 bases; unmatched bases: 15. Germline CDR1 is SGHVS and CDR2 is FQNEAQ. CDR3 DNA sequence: TGTGCCAGCAGGGCTACAGGGGCGGAGGGTAGGGAAAAACTGTTTTTT. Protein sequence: CASRATGAEGREKLFF.

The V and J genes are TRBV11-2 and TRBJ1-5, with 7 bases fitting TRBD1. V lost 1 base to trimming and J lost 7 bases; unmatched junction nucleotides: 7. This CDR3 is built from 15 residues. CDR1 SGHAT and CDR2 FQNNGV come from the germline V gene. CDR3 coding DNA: TGTGCCAGCAGCTTAGCGACAGGGCCGCGGCAGCCCCAGCATTTT. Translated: CASSLATGPRQPQHF. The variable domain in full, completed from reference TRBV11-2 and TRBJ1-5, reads EAGVAQSPRYKIIEKRQSVAFWCNPISGHATLYWYQQILGQGPKLLIQFQNNGVVDDSQLPKDRFSAERLKGVDSTLKIQPAKLEDSAVYLCASSLATGPRQPQHFGDGTRLSIL.